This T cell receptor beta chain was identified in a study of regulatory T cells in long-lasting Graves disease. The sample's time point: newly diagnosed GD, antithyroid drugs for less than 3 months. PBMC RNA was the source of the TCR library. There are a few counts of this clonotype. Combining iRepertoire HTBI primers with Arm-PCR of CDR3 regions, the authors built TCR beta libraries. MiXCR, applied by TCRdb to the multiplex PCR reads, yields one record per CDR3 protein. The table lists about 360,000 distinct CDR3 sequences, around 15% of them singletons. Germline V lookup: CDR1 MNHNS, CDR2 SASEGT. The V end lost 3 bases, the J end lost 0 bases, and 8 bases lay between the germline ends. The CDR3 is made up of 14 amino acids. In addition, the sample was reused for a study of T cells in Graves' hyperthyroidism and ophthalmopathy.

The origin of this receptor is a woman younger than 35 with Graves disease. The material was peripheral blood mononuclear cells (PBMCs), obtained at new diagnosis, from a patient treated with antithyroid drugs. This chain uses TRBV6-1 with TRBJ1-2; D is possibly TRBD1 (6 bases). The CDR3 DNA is TGTGCCAGCAGTGAGACAGGAGCTAACTATGGCTACACCTTC. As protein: CASSETGANYGYTF.